A selection of T cell receptor beta chains follows, all from one sample in a study of T cell changes during pregnancy in multiple sclerosis. The assay was immunoSEQ multiplex PCR, and TCRdb's table has in-frame clones only and misses some. The repertoire holds roughly 27,000 clones, with 88% as singletons. The input for sequencing was CD8+ T cells from peripheral blood mononuclear cells, taken in the second trimester of pregnancy. The receptor set was obtained from a female donor with multiple sclerosis, enrolled in a pregnancy study. CDR3s include the opening cysteine and the closing phenylalanine or tryptophan. A D gene is named only where the DNA matches it firmly. A row's size may be missing; if present it is once, few, many or a size class.

>TRBJ1-2|.|TRBD1|TRBV11-2
TGTGCCAGCAGCCGACAGGGGTCTGACTATGGCTACACCTTC
CASSRQGSDYGYTF
>TRBJ2-1|.|TRBD2|TRBV2
TGTGCCAGCAGAATTACGACTAGCGATGACGATGAGCAGTTCTTC
CASRITTSDDDEQFF
>TRBJ1-4|.|TRBD1|TRBV27
TGTGCCAGCAGTAGCTACAGGGGTGAAAAACTGTTTTTT
CASSSYRGEKLFF
>TRBJ1-4|.|.|TRBV9
TGTGCCAGCAGCGCTATGGGAGGGCACGGTGAAAAACTGTTTTTT
CASSAMGGHGEKLFF
>TRBJ2-2|once|TRBD1|TRBV19
TGTGCCAGTAGTATTCACAGGGGGCCAGGCGGGGAGCTGTTTTTT
CASSIHRGPGGELFF
>TRBJ1-2|.|TRBD1|TRBV9
TGTGCCAGCAGCGGCGCAGGGGGCTTGGGGGGCTACACCTTC
CASSGAGGLGGYTF
>TRBJ2-7|.|.|TRBV2
TGTGCCAGCAGTCAACAGACCACTTCTCTCTCCTACGAGCAGTACTTC
CASSQQTTSLSYEQYF
>TRBJ2-5|.|.|TRBV7-6
TGTGCCAGCAGGCAAAGGGGTCGGGTTCTGGAAGAAGAGACCCAGTACTTC
CASRQRGRVLEEETQYF
>TRBJ1-1|.|.|TRBV6-1
TGTGCCAGCAGTGAACCTCGGACAGAAGCTTTCTTT
CASSEPRTEAFF
>TRBJ2-6|.|TRBD1|TRBV6-1
TGTGCCAGCAGACAGGGGGCCTCTGGGGCCAACGTCCTGACTTTC
CASRQGASGANVLTF
>TRBJ1-3|.|TRBD1|TRBV2
TGTGCCAGCAGTGAAATAGAGACAGGGGAGTTGAACACCATATATTTT
CASSEIETGELNTIYF
>TRBJ1-1|.|.|TRBV5-6
TGTGCCAGCAGCTTGTCTCTGGGGGCGGCTGAAGCTTTCTTT
CASSLSLGAAEAFF
>TRBJ2-7|.|TRBD2|TRBV30
TGTGCCTGGAGTTATGGGGGCGGGGGGTGGAGCTCCTACGAGCAGTACTTC
CAWSYGGGGWSSYEQYF
>TRBJ2-2|.|TRBD1|TRBV27
TGTGCCAGCAGTTTAGGGACAGGGACCACCGGGGAGCTGTTTTTT
CASSLGTGTTGELFF
>TRBJ1-1|.|.|TRBV6-1
TGTGCCAGCAGTTATGGGACACTTGAAGCTTTCTTT
CASSYGTLEAFF
>TRBJ2-2|.|TRBD2|TRBV5-4
TGTGCCAGCAGCTTGCGGACTAGCTATACCGGGGAGCTGTTTTTT
CASSLRTSYTGELFF
>TRBJ2-1|medium-sized|.|TRBV5-8
TGTGCCAGCAGCTTGGCCCTAAATGAGCAGTTCTTC
CASSLALNEQFF
>TRBJ2-1|.|.|TRBV9
TGTGCCAGCAGTCCCCGGACAGACAATGAGCAGTTCTTC
CASSPRTDNEQFF
>TRBJ2-7|large|TRBD1|TRBV4-1
TGCGCCAGCAGCCAAGCCCCAGGGGGCTCCTACGAGCAGTACTTC
CASSQAPGGSYEQYF
>TRBJ2-7|.|.|TRBV5-1
TGCGCCAGCAGCCCGGGCCACCGAGGGTACGGGGACGAGCAGTACTTC
CASSPGHRGYGDEQYF
>TRBJ1-1|.|.|TRBV27
TGTGCCAGCAGTTTCGGGGGGCTAACTGAAGCTTTCTTT
CASSFGGLTEAFF
>TRBJ2-1|.|.|TRBV9
TGTGCCAGCAGCGTAGCTCTCGGGGGGCATTACAATGAGCAGTTCTTC
CASSVALGGHYNEQFF
>TRBJ2-6|.|TRBD1|TRBV7-9
TGTGCCAGCAGCTTATTTGGGACAGGGCCCCCACGGGAGGCCAACGTCCTGACTTTC
CASSLFGTGPPREANVLTF
>TRBJ1-5|few|.|TRBV6-1
TGTGCCAGCAGTGAAGCGCTTGGGGGGTATAGCAATCAGCCCCAGCATTTT
CASSEALGGYSNQPQHF
>TRBJ1-2|.|.|TRBV29-1
TGCAGCGTTGAAGCAGGGGTCTATGGCTACACCTTC
CSVEAGVYGYTF
>TRBJ2-7|.|.|TRBV20-1
TGCAGTGTAATATCAGGGATCGAGCAGTACTTC
CSVISGIEQYF
>TRBJ2-2|.|.|TRBV9
TGTGCCAGCAGCGTAGAAGGCGGCGGGGAGCTGTTTTTT
CASSVEGGGELFF
>TRBJ1-2|.|.|TRBV5-6
TGTGCCAGCAGCCGACAGAACGGCTATGGCTACACCTTC
CASSRQNGYGYTF
>TRBJ2-5|.|.|TRBV7-9
TGTGCCAGCAGCTTAGGGGGCTTGAGGCCTAGAGTACAAGAGACCCAGTACTTC
CASSLGGLRPRVQETQYF
>TRBJ2-1|.|TRBD2|TRBV11-2
TGTGCCAGCAGCCAATCGCCTAGCGGGAGTTGGGATGAGCAGTTCTTC
CASSQSPSGSWDEQFF
>TRBJ1-1|.|TRBD1|TRBV5-1
TGCGCCAGCAGCTTGGGACAGGGGGAGAACACTGAAGCTTTCTTT
CASSLGQGENTEAFF
>TRBJ1-2|.|TRBD1|TRBV7-2
TGTGCCAGCAGCACCTTAGGACAGGCCCTCTATGGCTACACCTTC
CASSTLGQALYGYTF
>TRBJ1-4|.|.|TRBV9
TGTGCCAGCAGCCCCTGGGGCGTTGAAAAACTGTTTTTT
CASSPWGVEKLFF
>TRBJ2-7|.|.|TRBV4-3
TGCGCCAGCAGCCAAGTTTTTGAGGGATCCTACGAGCAGTACTTC
CASSQVFEGSYEQYF
>TRBJ1-2|once|.|TRBV4-3
TGCGCCAGCAGCCTAGGGACTACGGGAGAGGGGGGTGGCTATGGCTACACCTTC
CASSLGTTGEGGGYGYTF
>TRBJ2-7|.|TRBD1|TRBV9
TGTGCCAGCAGCGAGGGGACAGGGTACGAGCAGTACTTC
CASSEGTGYEQYF
>TRBJ2-3|few|TRBD2|TRBV19
TGTGCCAGTAGCAAAATCCCGGGCGGGGGGGCAGATACGCAGTATTTT
CASSKIPGGGADTQYF
>TRBJ1-5|.|.|TRBV19
TGTGCCAGTAGTATGGCTCGGGACTTCAGCAATCAGCCCCAGCATTTT
CASSMARDFSNQPQHF
>TRBJ2-7|.|.|TRBV5-8
TGTGCCAGCAGCTTGGGTGAGAACGAGCAGTACTTC
CASSLGENEQYF
>TRBJ2-1|.|.|TRBV5-4
TGTGCCAGCAGCTTGAACGGTCCCTACAATGAGCAGTTCTTC
CASSLNGPYNEQFF
>TRBJ2-5|.|.|TRBV13
TGTGCCAGCAGCTTGCGGGACAGCCAAGAGACCCAGTACTTC
CASSLRDSQETQYF
>TRBJ1-1|.|.|TRBV6-5
TGTGCCAGCAAGCGGGCCCTGCATCTCGAAGCTTTCTTT
CASKRALHLEAFF
>TRBJ1-1|.|.|TRBV7-6
TGTGCCAGCAGCTTAGAGGCAGGGGAGTATTGGGCCCCTGAAGCTTTCTTT
CASSLEAGEYWAPEAFF
>TRBJ2-7|.|TRBD1|TRBV11-2
TGTGCCAGCAGCCGAACCTGGGGACAGGGCTTCTACGAGCAGTACTTC
CASSRTWGQGFYEQYF
>TRBJ1-2|.|TRBD1|TRBV2
TGTGCCAGCGAACAGACAGGGGGGTCTGGCTACACCTTC
CASEQTGGSGYTF
>TRBJ2-1|many|.|TRBV4-3
TGCGCCAGCAGCCAAGATCTTGGCGGCTCCTACAATGAGCAGTTCTTC
CASSQDLGGSYNEQFF
>TRBJ2-5|.|.|TRBV28
TGTGCCAGCAGTCTTAGTTTGGAGGGATCGGCAGAGACCCAGTACTTC
CASSLSLEGSAETQYF
>TRBJ1-2|.|TRBD1|TRBV5-4
TGTGCCAGCAGCCCACGGGACAGGGGGCACTATGGCTACACCTTC
CASSPRDRGHYGYTF
>TRBJ1-1|.|.|TRBV11-2
TGTGCCAGCAGCCCCCGGACAGCGAACACTGAAGCTTTCTTT
CASSPRTANTEAFF
>TRBJ1-1|.|.|TRBV11-2
TGTGCCAGCAGCTTAGTGGGGGGGCTCGTGAACACTGAAGCTTTCTTT
CASSLVGGLVNTEAFF
>TRBJ2-7|.|TRBD1|TRBV4-1
TGCGCCAGCAGCCAAGGTCAGGGGGAAGGATACGAGCAGTACTTC
CASSQGQGEGYEQYF